This TCR beta chain was recovered during a study of blood T cells in healthy people across ages (dated by TCRdb to between 2014 and 2017). With respect to the entire study: In model experiments, template switching captured about one uniquely barcoded TCR beta cDNA molecule for every two T cells. Using deep sequencing normalized with unique cDNA molecular identifiers, the study measured how TCR beta repertoire diversity changes with age. Donors of different ages were randomly distributed across sequencing lanes to avoid experimental bias. For two donors (one aged 18 to 30 and one aged 80 or older), the study analyzed two additional independent replicas of 1 million unique cDNA reads from the same blood draw. The donors were divided into four age groups: young (average roughly 17 years), middle-aged (under 40), aged (roughly 60) and long-lived (roughly 88). The paper's findings and limits, for the study overall: Since profiling was done on bulk unsorted PBMCs, naive and antigen-experienced compartments could not be conclusively compared. There was a strong correlation between observed TCR beta diversity and the percentage of naive T cells measured by flow cytometry. The CMV infection status of donors was not known, potentially confounding age-related changes in expanded clonotypes. Estimates of total diversity based on one million sequenced T cells were regarded as lower bounds and as underestimates. Compared with the aged group, the long-lived group had more naive CD4+ T cells, fewer expanded clones and increased TCR diversity, suggesting age selection. As age increased, observed TCR beta diversity per million T cells dropped in a roughly linear way, and a significant reduction was already evident by age 40.

Libraries were constructed by 5' RACE. Sequencing instrument: Illumina HiSeq 2500. A second PCR of about 6 to 11 cycles was performed with a sample-barcoded 5' primer and a J-beta primer mix. A template-switch 5' adaptor carrying 12 random nucleotides introduced a unique molecular identifier onto each TCR beta cDNA molecule. Each sample yielded at least 3 million CDR3-containing paired-end reads. First-strand cDNA was synthesized from all RNA with the Mint cDNA synthesis kit, primed by a TRBC-specific oligonucleotide. Following uracil-DNA glycosylase treatment, all cDNA underwent a first 18-cycle PCR with the universal primers M1SS and BC2_uni_R. The original methods were these. Each sample was normalized by randomly selecting 1 million high-quality reads, each carrying a distinct molecular identifier. Instead of being binned into consensus sequences, reads with shared molecular identifiers were discarded. MiTCR, with a Q25 quality threshold and the strictest error-elimination algorithm, was used for CDR3 identification, clonotype clustering and error correction. Lower-bound total TCR beta diversity was estimated with a nonparametric unseen species model using Euler transformation. TCRdb took the public reads, trimmed them with fastp at Q25, ran MiXCR for clone calling and kept in-frame beta chains. Rows matching on CDR3 protein sequence are summarized as one entry with the most common DNA and genes. The V and J calls and clone size are TCRdb's, not the authors'. In this sample the table shows about 1,400,000 distinct CDR3 sequences, roughly 60% of which occur a single time. The top ten hold over 5.5% of the sample.

Systemically healthy Caucasian individuals from Russia, around 39 in total and aged roughly 6 to 100 years, were included as donors. Around 10 milliliters of peripheral blood were collected from each donor into EDTA-treated Vacutainer tubes. Ficoll-Paque density-gradient centrifugation was used to isolate PBMCs, with at least 7 million per sample. Trizol reagent was used to extract total RNA from the PBMCs, yielding at least 5 micrograms per sample. For every donor, flow cytometry on a PBMC aliquot measured the percentage of naive CD45RAhigh/CD27high T cells. Details on this clonotype: Its antigen remains undetermined. Per-base qualities were not stored, and no clone one base away is much larger.

V is cut back by 8 bases and J by 4 bases, with 5 bases in the junction unmatched. There are 13 amino acids in the CDR3, from cysteine to phenylalanine inclusive. The kept DNA is CDR3 alone, 39 bases in frame from the first base. CDR1 and CDR2, looked up from the germline V gene (reference sequence), are DFQATT and SNEGSKA. Material: blood. The chain joins TRBV20-1 to TRBJ2-1, with 10 bases matching TRBD2. This receptor was taken from a man between 18 and 29 years old in good health. At the DNA level, the sequence is TGCAGTTCTTGGACTAGCGGTTACAATGAGCAGTTCTTC. It is translated as CSSWTSGYNEQFF.